Each of the 13 T cell receptor beta chains below was sequenced from the same sample in a study of vaccination effects on CD4 cells after COVID-19 (dated 2022 in TCRdb). In the ViraFEST assay, PBMC were stimulated with viral peptide pools, and antigen-specific CD4+ T cell clonotypes were then identified by expansion using TCR sequencing. After approximately 11 days of culture, CD4+ T cells were isolated with the EasySep CD4+ T cell isolation kit. Each participant got two doses of an mRNA SARS-CoV-2 vaccine, either BNT162b2 or mRNA-1273. No antigen has been identified for these receptors. Library preparation was by the immunoSEQ multiplex PCR assay. In TCRdb, the immuneACCESS table is reduced to in-frame sequences with V and J assigned. These tables do not hold every clone; where another copy was compared, an unresolved V gene accounts for under half, and the others remain unexplained. For this sample there are fewer than 40,000 clones; 82% appear just once. Just under 2% of the sample lies in the top ten.

Sample: CD4+ T cells from PBMCs cultured with HCoV-NL63 spike peptides, taken after COVID-19 vaccination. The cell subset or site tag for this specimen amounts to: HCoV-NL63 spike overlapping peptide pool stimulation. All receptors derive from a human donor who received a COVID-19 vaccine. Some clones in this sample may be carry-over from other donors' samples.

V is TRBV5-1 and J is TRBJ2-1; D remains unclear. This CDR3 has 16 residues. CDR1 and CDR2 (germline): SGHRS, YFSETQ. V was clipped by 0 bases and J by 0 bases, with 10 bases between them. CDR3 region: CASSLATVYSYNEQFF. DNA of the CDR3: TGCGCCAGCAGCTTGGCCACTGTATACTCCTACAATGAGCAGTTCTTC.

The chain is built from TRBV4-1 and TRBJ1-1; TRBD1 agrees at 7 bases. The CDR3 runs 16 residues. After removal of 0 bases from V and 5 bases from J, the junction contained 9 bases not matched to a gene. Germline V gives CDR1 MGHRA, CDR2 YSYEKL. This chain's CDR3 is CASSQDTRGGWTEAFF. For the CDR3, the DNA is TGCGCCAGCAGCCAAGATACCAGGGGGGGCTGGACTGAAGCTTTCTTT.

J is TRBJ2-3 and V is TRBV6-2 or TRBV6-3; D is perhaps TRBD1 (5 bases). V was pared by 0 bases and J by 1 base, with 11 bases between. The CDR3 is made up of 16 amino acids. The germline CDR1 and CDR2 sequences are MNHEY and SVGEGT. CDR3 DNA sequence: TGTGCCAGCAGTTACTCCCCCCAAGGGGGCACAGATACGCAGTATTTT. Protein sequence: CASSYSPQGGTDTQYF.

This clone was found a few times. This sequence joins TRBV19 and TRBJ2-7; TRBD1 might be the D (5 bases). This CDR3 has 13 amino acids. V was clipped by 11 bases and J by 3 bases, with 17 bases between them. CDR1 and CDR2 from the germline V gene are LNHDA and SQIVND (reference sequence). The CDR3 loop reads CAGASGPFYEQYV. The CDR3, as DNA: TGTGCCGGGGCCTCCGGGCCCTTCTACGAGCAGTACGTC.

The chain employs TRBV29-1 and TRBJ2-1; D may be TRBD2 (6 bases). The germline V gene encodes CDR1 SQVTM and CDR2 ANQGSEA. The CDR3 contains 14 residues. V was cut by 4 bases and J by 0 bases, with 10 bases left in between. DNA for the CDR3: TGCAGCGTTGTTAGGGACTTCTCCTACAATGAGCAGTTCTTC. Its translation: CSVVRDFSYNEQFF.

The rearrangement joins TRBV7-2 to TRBJ1-1, with D possibly matching TRBD1 (5 bases). Germline CDR1 is SGHTA and CDR2 is FQGNSA. Trimming took off 6 bases at V and 4 bases at J, with 12 bases between the two ends. The CDR3 consists of 13 residues. This CDR3 reads CASRQGRGTEAFF. The CDR3 nucleotides are TGTGCCAGCAGGCAAGGGAGGGGCACTGAAGCTTTCTTT.

The CDR3 protein is CATRDRDTGELFF. CDR3 DNA: TGTGCCACCCGAGACAGAGACACCGGGGAGCTGTTTTTT. The rearrangement links TRBV24-1 to TRBJ2-2; a possible D gene is TRBD1 (5 bases). This CDR3 region has 13 residues. CDR1 and CDR2 from the germline V gene are KGHDR and SFDVKD. The V end was cut by 9 bases, the J end by 3 bases, with 10 bases between.

This chain links TRBV3-1 (or the pseudogene TRBV3-2) with TRBJ2-6, with 12 positions matching TRBD1. With 5 bases clipped from V and 0 bases from J, the junction kept 14 bases outside the gene matches. CDR3 length: 21 residues. CDR1 and CDR2 from the germline V gene are LGHDT and YNNKEL (reference sequence). The CDR3 here is CASSVHISGTGGHSGANVLTF. CDR3 bases: TGTGCCAGCAGCGTTCATATCTCCGGGACAGGGGGCCACTCTGGGGCCAACGTCCTGACTTTC.

This clone has just one count. The V and J genes are TRBV19 and TRBJ1-1; D perhaps matches TRBD1 (5 bases). This CDR3 is 17 amino acids long. CDR1 LNHDA and CDR2 SQIVND come from the germline V gene (reference sequence). The V and J ends lost 2 bases and 7 bases respectively, with 23 bases between them. The CDR3 loop is CASSISLSGGDLREAFF. The CDR3 bases are TGTGCCAGTAGTATATCTCTTTCAGGAGGGGATTTACGTGAAGCTTTCTTT.

J is TRBJ2-3 and V is TRBV4-3, with D maybe TRBD2 (5 bases). Trimming stripped 2 bases from V and 0 bases from J, with 6 bases between. CDR3 length: 14 residues. Germline CDR1 and CDR2: LGHNA and YSLEER. CDR3 sequence (DNA): TGCGCCAGCAGCCAACCGGGGAGCACAGATACGCAGTATTTT. Translating gives CASSQPGSTDTQYF.

This clone was recorded once. J is TRBJ1-6 and V is TRBV19; 7 bases are shared with TRBD1. Germline V lookup: CDR1 LNHDA, CDR2 SQIVND (reference sequence). This CDR3 is 16 amino acids long. V trimming: 5 bases; J trimming: 8 bases; junction bases outside the gene matches: 12. The CDR3 sequence is CASSFLRTGGDSPLHF. The CDR3 DNA sequence: TGTGCCAGTAGTTTCCTACGGACAGGCGGGGATTCACCCCTCCACTTT.

This chain links TRBV19 with TRBJ1-2; D is unclear. The CDR3 runs 12 residues. Trimming shortened V by 7 bases and J by 9 bases, and 15 bases separated the two germline ends. CDR1 is LNHDA and CDR2 is SQIVND in the germline V gene (reference sequence). As DNA, the CDR3 is TGTGCCAGTATAAGGTTGGGATTCAGCTACACCTTC. This gives the protein CASIRLGFSYTF.

This clone was seen only a few times. J is TRBJ1-6 and V is TRBV27; D gene uncertain. Germline V lookup: CDR1 MNHEY, CDR2 SMNVEV (reference sequence). The V end lost 6 bases, the J end lost 4 bases, and 4 bases lay between the germline ends. This CDR3 region has 12 residues. The CDR3 coding sequence is TGTGCCAGCAGCCGTTATAATTCACCCCTCCACTTT. It is translated as CASSRYNSPLHF.